This T cell receptor (beta chain) was recovered during a study of neurological immune-mediated disorders. TCRdb processed the 5' RACE reads anew with MiXCR; each CDR3 protein has one entry. The table lists under 70,000 distinct CDR3 sequences, under 4.5% of them singletons. This CDR3 region has 14 residues. CDR1 is DFQATT, CDR2 SNEGSKA, per germline (reference sequence). V was shortened by 5 bases and J by 4 bases, with 12 bases between the two germline ends. This clonotype was seen repeatedly, ten times or more. Input material: PBMCs. The TCR comes from a woman aged 25 to 39 with multiple sclerosis. The chain uses TRBV20-1 and TRBJ2-6; TRBD1 is a possible D gene (6 bases). CDR3 sequence (DNA): TGCAGTGCTGTAGGGGGTGGAGGGGCCAACGTCCTGACTTTC. Translating gives CSAVGGGGANVLTF.